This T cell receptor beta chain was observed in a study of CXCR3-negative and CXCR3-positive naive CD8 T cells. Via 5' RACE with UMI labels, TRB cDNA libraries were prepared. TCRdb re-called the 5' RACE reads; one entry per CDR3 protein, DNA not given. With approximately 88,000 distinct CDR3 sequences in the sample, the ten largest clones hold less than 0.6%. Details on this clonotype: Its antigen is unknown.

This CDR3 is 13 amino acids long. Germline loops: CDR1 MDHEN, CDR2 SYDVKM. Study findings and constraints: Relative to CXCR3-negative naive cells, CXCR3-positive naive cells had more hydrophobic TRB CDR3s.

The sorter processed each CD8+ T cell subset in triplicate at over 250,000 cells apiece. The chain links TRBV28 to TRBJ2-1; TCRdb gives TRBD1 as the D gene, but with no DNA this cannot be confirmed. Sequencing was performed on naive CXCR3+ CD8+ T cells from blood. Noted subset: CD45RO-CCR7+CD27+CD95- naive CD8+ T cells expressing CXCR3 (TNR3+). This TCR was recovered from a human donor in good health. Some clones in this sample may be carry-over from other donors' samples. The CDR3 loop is CASSLSRGVKQFF.